Sequencing of this TCR beta chain was carried out in a study of PD-1 blockade in classical Hodgkin lymphoma. Study-level results: Reported findings placed baseline TCR diversity lower in newly diagnosed patients (compared with healthy donors). Differences between repertoires have undefined causes, possibly disease activity or prior therapy.

Clones were sequenced by immunoSEQ multiplex PCR, and TCRdb holds only the in-frame ones, with some missing. The profile shows 17,000 or so clones, around four fifths of them singletons. Regarding this clone: Its antigen is as yet unknown.

The time point denotes: newly diagnosed, previously untreated cHL patient sample. This TCR was sampled from a human donor with classical Hodgkin lymphoma. Sequenced sample: peripheral blood mononuclear cells (PBMCs).

The CDR3 sequence: CASRTANNEQFF. The CDR3 nucleotides are TGTGCCAGCAGGACAGCTAACAATGAGCAGTTCTTC. The V gene is TRBV28, the J gene TRBJ2-1, with D possibly being TRBD1 (5 bases). The CDR3 is 12 residues long. The ends were cut back, 6 bases at V and 5 bases at J, with 8 bases in the middle. The germline CDR1 and CDR2 sequences are MDHEN and SYDVKM.